What follows are 21 T cell receptor beta chains derived from one specimen sequenced in a study of human T cells and chemical hapten exposure (dated by TCRdb to the early 2020s). Libraries were constructed by RACE. The sequencing machine was a NextSeq 500. Clones were called with MiXCR by TCRdb after fastp trimmed the public reads at Q25, and only in-frame beta chains were retained. When rows share a CDR3 protein, they turn into one entry using the most common DNA and genes. The sample table lists about 52,000 distinct CDR3 sequences, roughly a tenth of them with a count of one. The ten largest clones represent approximately 17% of the sample. Sample time point, as interpreted from the label and publication: patch test 3, about 24 weeks after DPC sensitization. Reading the label with the study, this specimen's treatment or condition is: therapeutic diphenylcyclopropenone sensitization with weekly scalp DPC.

The sequencing used whole blood, collected in connection with sensitization to the hapten diphenylcyclopropenone (DPC). Every receptor here comes from a woman between 40 and 50 years old with alopecia areata. Some clones in this sample may be carry-over from other donors' samples.

This clonotype has at least ten counts. The rearrangement uses TRBV18 and TRBJ1-1, with D perhaps TRBD1 (6 bases). Germline loops: CDR1 KGHSH, CDR2 LQKENI. This CDR3 region has 15 residues. Trimming took 4 bases from V and 1 from J, leaving 13 bases between them. The CDR3 spells CASSLRTGRNTEAFF. CDR3 nucleotide sequence: TGTGCCAGCTCACTTCGAACAGGGAGGAACACTGAAGCTTTCTTT.

This clonotype was detected many times. The CDR3 DNA is TGTGCCAGCAGGAAGGACAGGATCGATCAGCCCCAGCATTTT. Protein: CASRKDRIDQPQHF. The J gene is TRBJ1-5, the V gene TRBV2; 7 bases line up with TRBD1. The CDR3 is made up of 14 amino acids. Germline V gives CDR1 SNHLY, CDR2 FYNNEI. J gave up 5 bases and V 6 bases, and 7 bases lay outside the gene matches.

The sample holds a few counts of this clonotype. V is TRBV2 and J is TRBJ1-2; D is unresolved. Germline-derived CDR1 and CDR2 are SNHLY and FYNNEI. The CDR3 covers 10 residues. V lost 10 bases and J 3 bases, leaving 6 bases between the germline ends. CDR3 coding DNA: TGTGCCATGGGTGACTATGGCTACACCTTC. This translates into CAMGDYGYTF.

This clonotype was found many times. The J gene is TRBJ2-7, the V gene TRBV6-5; 9 bases are shared with TRBD1. Per germline, CDR1 MNHEY and CDR2 SVGAGI. The junction had 9 bases not matched to a gene; V was cut back by 5 bases and J by 4 bases. This CDR3 has 15 residues. The CDR3, as DNA: TGTGCCAGCAGTCTCCGACCGGGACAGGGTTACGAGCAGTACTTC. This gives the protein CASSLRPGQGYEQYF.

This clonotype has a count of ten or more. The gene calls are TRBV6-5 and TRBJ1-1, with no clear D. The V end lost 5 bases, the J end lost 7 bases, and 5 bases lay between the germline ends. Germline lookup yields CDR1 MNHEY and CDR2 SVGAGI. This CDR3 contains 10 residues. CDR3 protein: CASSPGEAFF. CDR3 in DNA: TGTGCCAGCAGTCCGGGTGAAGCTTTCTTT.

The chain uses TRBV6-5 and TRBJ2-3, with 8 nucleotides matching TRBD2. Germline V gene lookup returns CDR1 MNHEY and CDR2 SVGAGI. The V and J ends lost 0 bases and 0 bases, in that order; junction bases with no gene match: 5. The CDR3 length is 17 residues. The CDR3 loop is CASSYSSQRGSTDTQYF. The CDR3 DNA sequence: TGTGCCAGCAGTTACTCGAGCCAGCGGGGGAGCACAGATACGCAGTATTTT.

V gene TRBV16 combines with J gene TRBJ2-7; a weak D match, TRBD1 (6 bases). CDR3 length: 15 amino acids. Germline V lookup: CDR1 KGHSY, CDR2 FQNENV. V was trimmed by 4 bases and J by 5 bases, leaving 18 bases between them. The CDR3 sequence: CASSLDRQVVHEQYF. DNA for the CDR3: TGTGCCAGCAGCCTCGACCGACAGGTCGTCCACGAGCAGTACTTC.

This clonotype was seen repeatedly, ten times or more. V and J are TRBV7-9 and TRBJ1-2; D is uncertain. The CDR3 loop spans 17 amino acids. Deletions cut 5 bases from V and 4 bases from J, with 23 bases between. Germline assignment: CDR1 SEHNR and CDR2 FQNEAQ (reference sequence). The CDR3 DNA reads TGTGCCAGCAGCACCGTGGGGAGTAATGATCGCCCCTATGGCTACACCTTC. The encoded protein is CASSTVGSNDRPYGYTF.

This clonotype was seen a handful of times. V gene TRBV28 combines with J gene TRBJ2-1; D might be TRBD2 (7 bases). Germline CDR1 and CDR2: MDHEN and SYDVKM. This CDR3 is 14 amino acids long. V dropped 6 bases and J dropped 2 bases, with 11 bases sitting between them. The CDR3 loop reads CASRRGGTYNEQFF. The CDR3, as DNA: TGTGCCAGCAGGAGGGGGGGTACCTACAATGAGCAGTTCTTC.

The chain joins TRBV27 to TRBJ2-7; a possible D gene is TRBD1 (7 bases). V was pared by 5 bases and J by 6 bases, with 14 bases between. Germline-derived CDR1 and CDR2 are MNHEY and SMNVEV (reference sequence). The CDR3 is 13 amino acids. Here the CDR3 reads CASSPGGQTEQYF. CDR3 DNA sequence: TGTGCCAGCAGTCCCGGGGGACAGACCGAGCAGTACTTC.

This clonotype was recorded at least ten times. CDR3 loop: CASSLSSTGIGEQYF. CDR3 sequence (DNA): TGTGCCAGCAGCTTGTCTTCAACAGGGATAGGGGAGCAGTACTTC. The gene calls are TRBV5-5 and TRBJ2-7, with D perhaps TRBD1 (6 bases). The CDR3 runs 15 residues. Trimming removed 1 base at V and 7 bases at J, with 18 bases between. In germline, CDR1 is SGHKS, CDR2 YYEKEE (reference sequence).

This rearrangement joins TRBV7-9 to TRBJ2-5; a weak D match, TRBD2 (5 bases). The CDR3 has 13 amino acids. CDR1 and CDR2 (germline): SEHNR, FQNEAQ (reference sequence). V was trimmed by 5 bases and J by 2 bases, leaving 9 bases between them. As DNA, the CDR3 is TGTGCCAGCAGCCCTGGACTTCAAGAGACCCAGTACTTC. Its translation: CASSPGLQETQYF.

This sequence joins TRBV24-1 and TRBJ2-3; 7 bases are a match to TRBD1. The CDR3 is 14 amino acids. From germline, CDR1 is KGHDR and CDR2 SFDVKD. Trimming removed 9 bases from V and 0 bases from J; junction bases left unmatched: 5. CDR3 coding DNA: TGTGCCACCCAGCGGACAGGTAGCACAGATACGCAGTATTTT. Protein sequence: CATQRTGSTDTQYF.

CDR3 sequence: CAISESFPGGKSGELFF. As DNA, the CDR3 is TGTGCCATCAGTGAATCGTTTCCGGGGGGGAAATCCGGGGAGCTGTTTTTT. The rearrangement joins TRBV10-3 to TRBJ2-2, with 8 bases fitting TRBD2. Per germline, CDR1 ENHRY and CDR2 SYGVKD. J lost 6 bases, V lost 3 bases, and 12 bases had no gene match. The CDR3 spans 17 residues.

This chain links TRBV29-1 with TRBJ1-2; D not certain. This CDR3 is built from 14 residues. V was cut by 3 bases and J by 8 bases, with 19 bases left in between. The germline gives CDR1 SQVTM, CDR2 ANQGSEA. Here the CDR3 DNA reads TGCAGCGTTGACTCTCCTCCGGGTGGCGTAGGCTACACCTTC. Its translation is CSVDSPPGGVGYTF.

This chain uses TRBV5-1 with TRBJ2-4, with 8 bases matching TRBD1. Losses at the gene ends were 5 bases for V and 6 bases for J; bases not matched to a gene: 7. Germline assignment: CDR1 SGHRS and CDR2 YFSETQ. CDR3 length: 14 amino acids. The CDR3 sequence: CASSRTGSGNIQYF. CDR3 nucleotides: TGCGCCAGCAGTAGGACAGGGTCCGGAAACATTCAGTACTTC.

This clonotype was picked up many times. The chain carries TRBV19 and TRBJ2-7; D possibly corresponds to TRBD2 (6 bases). In germline, CDR1 is LNHDA, CDR2 SQIVND (reference sequence). This CDR3 comprises 15 residues. Trimming cost V 0 bases and J 6 bases, with 15 bases left between them. CDR3 DNA: TGTGCCAGTAGTATAGATCCCAACCAGGGAGGCGAGCAGTACTTC. It is translated as CASSIDPNQGGEQYF.

This clonotype turned up a few times. The chain combines TRBV7-8 with TRBJ2-7; D is undetermined. With 4 bases removed from V and 2 bases from J, the gap between germline ends came to 12 bases. CDR1 SGHVS and CDR2 FQNEAQ come from the germline V gene. The CDR3 spans 14 residues. The CDR3 sequence is CASSSIDRTYEQYF. CDR3 in DNA: TGTGCCAGCAGCTCGATAGACCGCACCTACGAGCAGTACTTC.

The V gene is TRBV29-1, the J gene TRBJ2-5; D is perhaps TRBD1 (5 bases). The CDR3 runs to 13 residues. V dropped 0 bases and J dropped 5 bases, with 10 bases sitting between them. Germline-derived CDR1 and CDR2 are SQVTM and ANQGSEA. CDR3 DNA: TGCAGCGTTGAAGATCCAGGGATTGAGACCCAGTACTTC. Translated, it gives CSVEDPGIETQYF.

This clonotype was picked up many times. DNA of the CDR3: TGTGCCAGCACTATACGTAGGGGACAGGGGTGGAACACTGAAGCTTTCTTT. Its translation is CASTIRRGQGWNTEAFF. V gene TRBV6-5 combines with J gene TRBJ1-1; TRBD1 matches 10 bases. The ends lost 7 bases at V and 1 base at J; junction bases unmatched: 12. The CDR3 covers 17 residues. Looked up from germline, CDR1 is MNHEY and CDR2 is SVGAGI.

The rearrangement links TRBV7-9 to TRBJ1-2; 8 bases fit TRBD1. In germline, CDR1 is SEHNR, CDR2 FQNEAQ (reference sequence). The CDR3 extends over 14 amino acids. V trimming: 6 bases; J trimming: 7 bases; junction bases outside the gene matches: 10. DNA of the CDR3: TGTGCCAGCAGGGGCCAGGACAGGGCCACTGGCTACACCTTC. It codes for CASRGQDRATGYTF. Combining the CDR3 with reference TRBV7-9 and TRBJ1-2 gives the whole variable domain DTGVSQNPRHKITKRGQNVTFRCDPISEHNRLYWYRQTLGQGPEFLTYFQNEAQLEKSRLLSDRFSAERPKGSFSTLEIQRTEQGDSAMYLCASRGQDRATGYTFGSGTRLTVV.